The following is a T cell receptor beta chain sequence with its context. Its antigen is undetermined. In the original analysis: Without quality scores, immunoSEQ junctional reads could not be filtered like full-length reads. The repertoire was sequenced with immunoSEQ multiplex PCR; TCRdb's copy has only in-frame clones and lacks some. D and trimming were read from the DNA, whereas the V and J calls and clone size are those reported in that table. The sample yields about 380,000 clones, approximately 97% seen once. This entry is derived from a study of shared clonotypes between healthy human individuals. Study-wide results and caveats: Larger richness was generally estimated for naive than memory subsets. Clonotypes that were shared across a handful of donors made up about 5.1% of naive CD4 clonotypes.

Caucasian adults living in Nashville, Tennessee, provided all samples. This CDR3 contains 14 residues. The V and J ends lost 1 base and 1 base respectively, with 6 bases between them. The germline CDR1 and CDR2 sequences are LNHDA and SQIVND (reference sequence). The sequenced material came from memory CD8+ T cells sorted from blood. Indicated subset: CD45RO+ cells pooled with CCR7-negative TemRA cells. The clonotype originates from a man aged 25-45 years in good health. The rearrangement links TRBV19 to TRBJ2-3; D unresolved. The CDR3 sequence: CASSIVRGTDTQYF. As DNA, the CDR3 is TGTGCCAGTAGTATAGTAAGGGGCACAGATACGCAGTATTTT.